This T cell receptor beta chain emerged from a study of regulatory T cells in long-lasting Graves disease (dated by TCRdb to about 2021). About the full investigation: Patients with newly diagnosed Graves' disease had been on antithyroid drugs for under 3 months. Patients with persistent Graves' disease were compared with patients with newly diagnosed Graves' disease using TCR sequencing and RNA sequencing of peripheral blood. The study was registered as a clinical trial and conducted in China. TCR sequencing covered 13 persistent and around 20 newly diagnosed Graves' disease patients, around 35 samples in total. The paper's findings and limits, for the study overall: Preferential use of TRBV28, TRBJ1-2 and TRBJ2-5 was observed in persistent disease, whereas TRBV20-1 and TRBJ2-1 were favored in newly diagnosed disease. Patients with persistent disease shared more public clonotypes (approximately 2,500) than newly diagnosed patients did (966). Peripheral blood alone was examined, since thyroid tissue, which constituted the primary lesion, could not be accessed. Lower TCR Shannon entropy and fewer highly expanded clones were observed in persistent Graves' disease patients than in newly diagnosed patients, which suggested clonal expansion. Sequencing and analysis were restricted to the TCR beta chain. The small sample size was acknowledged by the authors as a limitation that may reduce accuracy.

The intended sense of this specimen's time point label: newly diagnosed GD, antithyroid drugs for less than 3 months. For both TCR sequencing and RNA sequencing, RNA was extracted from PBMCs using TRIzol. The diagnosis of Graves' disease followed American Thyroid Association guidelines. The patients came from an endocrinology department in Xi'an, China. Each patient gave 7.5 to 10 milliliters of peripheral blood, collected in an EDTA anticoagulant tube. PBMCs were isolated by Ficoll Paque Plus density gradient separation without further T cell sorting. An Agilent 2100 Bioanalyzer and agarose gel were used to check RNA quality, and a NanoDrop 2000 was used to measure RNA concentration. This clonotype was seen at least ten times. Its antigen specificity is not known. No qualities accompany the bases; no much larger clone lies one base away. Libraries were constructed by multiplex PCR. Reads for this sample came from an Illumina HiSeq 4000. TCR beta libraries were built with iRepertoire HTBI primers and Arm-PCR amplification of CDR3 regions. Before sequencing, the PCR products underwent gel purification. As for the original processing: Gene usage analysis of CDR3 amino acid clonotypes used the approximately 62 TRBV and 11 to 15 TRBJ segments found across samples. Filtered high-quality paired reads were merged into contigs using COPE and FqMerger. Contigs were aligned with BLAST to IMGT TRBV, TRBD and TRBJ reference genes, and CDR3 was defined per IMGT. Any clonotype with a frequency above 0.1% was classified as a highly expanded clone. Repertoire diversity was measured by Shannon entropy, and V-J evenness by the Gini coefficient. A clonotype found in more than one individual was treated as public. In-frame beta chains were kept once TCRdb had trimmed the public reads at Q25 with fastp and called clones with MiXCR. Rows are unified per CDR3 protein, each entry keeping the most common DNA and genes. The V and J calls, along with clone size, are taken from TCRdb and not from the paper's own processing. This sample gives approximately 540,000 distinct CDR3 sequences in total; 12% of them show up just once. The ten largest make up approximately 9% of the sample.

V loses 5 bases at its end and J loses 3 bases; junction bases beyond the gene matches: 6. From the cysteine through the phenylalanine, the CDR3 covers 15 amino acids. The only DNA kept is the CDR3, 45 bases in frame from the first base. Taken from the germline V gene, the CDR1 and CDR2 loops are SGHTA and FQGNSA. The same sample was also used in a study of T cells in Graves' hyperthyroidism and ophthalmopathy. The second study also describes: Stable Graves' hyperthyroidism was defined as no progression to ophthalmopathy during 18 months of follow-up. Hyperthyroidism patients were aged 18 to 65 years and newly diagnosed, with disease duration of less than 2 months. Any patient with an uncontrolled infection, another autoimmune disease, pregnancy or lactation was excluded. Clinical symptoms, serum thyroxine and TRAb, thyroid ultrasound, and orbital computed tomography formed the basis for the diagnoses. For the first round of RT-PCR on the TCR CDR3, the HTBI primer set was used together with the Qiagen OneStep RT-PCR kit. Blood samples also contained most of the expanded thyroid clonotypes (frequency above 0.001), which suggests that blood repertoires may reflect thyroid immune responses. Ophthalmopathy was separated from stable hyperthyroidism by a 13 V-J signature model, with 85% to 90% sensitivity and roughly 81% specificity obtained in cross-validation and 80%/75% obtained in testing. In validation, the model predicted progression to ophthalmopathy a median of about 5.9 months before onset, with 65% to 71% sensitivity and about 72% specificity. To identify TCR V-J signatures that set the groups apart, the researchers used a discovery cohort of more than 95 patients, made up of 40 to 45 with Graves' ophthalmopathy and 57 with stable Graves' hyperthyroidism. Prospective prediction of ophthalmopathy was tested in an independent validation cohort of some 19 hyperthyroidism patients and roughly 16 patients who later progressed to ophthalmopathy. The 100 discovery patients were randomly split 7:3 into training and test sets. Thyroid tissue and blood T-cell repertoires from six Graves' hyperthyroidism patients were also compared in the study. After blood sampling, hyperthyroidism patients were treated with methimazole at a starting dose of 30 mg daily, and ophthalmopathy patients were treated with high-dose intravenous methylprednisolone. Libraries were constructed in a second round of multiplex PCR, after which size selection and purification were performed. The libraries were sequenced on an Illumina HiSeq2000 using paired-end 100 bp reads. Raw data were processed with SOAPnuke, discarding reads with adapters, uncalled bases, mean Phred below 15, or no exact constant-primer or identifier match. COPE v1.2.5 was used to merge the high-quality paired reads, and each unique nucleotide sequence was defined as a clonotype. Clonotypes were aligned to IMGT TRBV, TRBD and TRBJ reference segments using MiTCR v1.1. Analysis was restricted to V-J combinations with a frequency above 0.0001, which covered over 98% of repertoires. A TCS score was defined as the ratio of F50 (clonal expansion) to E x V (chaos), with BLOSUM62-based TCRdist applied between CDR3 peptides within each V-J. Welch's t-statistics and random forest reduced around 510 V-J features to roughly 13, which were used in a naive Bayes classifier (R e1071). Sample size was not statistically predetermined, and blinding of investigators to group allocation was not performed. TCR Vbeta CDR3 sequencing of 135 peripheral blood samples (under 45 ophthalmopathy, under 80 hyperthyroidism and roughly 17 progressor patients) is reported in the paper.

The chain is made from TRBV7-2 and TRBJ2-7; TRBD2 aligns with 11 central bases. This receptor was identified in a woman between 25 and 40 years old with Graves disease. Donor details come from another sample of the same person, matched by shared clones. The material sequenced was peripheral blood mononuclear cells (PBMCs), taken at new diagnosis, from a patient treated with antithyroid drugs. This receptor carries the CDR3 CASSRTSGGYYEQYF. At the DNA level, the sequence is TGTGCCAGCAGCCGAACTAGCGGGGGTTACTACGAGCAGTACTTC.